The clone carrying this T cell receptor (beta chain) was observed a few times. What it binds is unknown. These data belong to a study of blood T cells in healthy people across ages. Study-wide background: Roughly one uniquely barcoded beta molecule per two T cells was captured. Findings of the study overall: Measured against age, TCR beta diversity per million T cells decreased in a roughly linear manner.

Next came a second PCR, run for about 7 to 12 cycles, which used a sample-barcoded 5' primer along with a J-beta primer mix. Tags on each cDNA molecule came from a template-switch adaptor with 12 random nucleotides. Each CDR3 protein gets one entry after TCRdb re-called the 5' RACE reads with MiXCR. The sample carries 850,000 to 1,000,000 distinct CDR3 sequences, around 48% recorded once. V lost 5 bases, J lost 6 bases, and 14 bases lay in between. Per the germline V gene, CDR1 is DFQATT and CDR2 is SNEGSKA (reference sequence). This CDR3 region has 13 residues. The donors, all healthy, were Caucasians living in Russia, aged roughly 6 to 100.

Sequencing was carried out using blood. The chain joins TRBV20-1 to TRBJ2-1; D unclear. The sequence was collected from a man under 40 in good health. The CDR3 is CSAFLDNLNEQFF. The DNA for the CDR3 is TGCAGTGCTTTCCTTGACAATCTCAATGAGCAGTTCTTC.